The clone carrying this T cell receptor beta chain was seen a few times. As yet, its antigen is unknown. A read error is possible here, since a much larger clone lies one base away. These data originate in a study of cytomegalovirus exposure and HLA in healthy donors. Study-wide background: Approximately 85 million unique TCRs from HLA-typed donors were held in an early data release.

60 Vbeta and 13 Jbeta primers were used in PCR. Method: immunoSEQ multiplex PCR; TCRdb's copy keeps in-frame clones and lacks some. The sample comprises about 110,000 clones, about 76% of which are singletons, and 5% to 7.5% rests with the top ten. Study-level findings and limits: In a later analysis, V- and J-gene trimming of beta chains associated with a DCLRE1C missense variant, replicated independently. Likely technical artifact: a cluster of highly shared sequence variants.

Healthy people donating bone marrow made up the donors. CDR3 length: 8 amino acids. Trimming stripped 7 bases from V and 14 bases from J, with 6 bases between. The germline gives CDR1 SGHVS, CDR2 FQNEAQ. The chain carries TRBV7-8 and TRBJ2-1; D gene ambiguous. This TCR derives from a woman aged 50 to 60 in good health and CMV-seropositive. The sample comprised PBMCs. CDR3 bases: TGTGCCAGCACATCAAAGTTCTTC. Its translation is CASTSKFF.